A single sample is the source of the 26 T cell receptor beta chains below, sequenced in a study of human CD8 memory T cell subsets. UMI-labeled 5' RACE generated the TCR beta libraries. With the 5' RACE reads reprocessed, TCRdb shows one record per CDR3 protein and no DNA. The specimen's table records roughly 9,300 distinct CDR3 sequences. Sequenced material: CD8+ stem-like memory T cells (TSCM and TCM) sorted from PBMCs. Subset defined: stem-like memory CD8 T cells (TSTEM), CCR7+ PD-1- TIGIT-. These receptors all stem from a human donor in good health.

This chain connects TRBV15 to TRBJ2-1; TCRdb gives TRBD1 as the D gene, but with no DNA this cannot be confirmed. CDR3 length: 13 residues. Germline CDR1 is LNHNV and CDR2 is YYDKDF (reference sequence). CDR3: CATEDSRGGEQFF.

The V call is TRBV30, the J call TRBJ2-2; TCRdb picks TRBD1, but there is no DNA to check that call. Germline values: CDR1 GTSNPN, CDR2 SVGIG (reference sequence). The CDR3 has 15 residues. The CDR3 spells CAWSAGHRTPRELFF.

V is TRBV20-1 and J is TRBJ2-1; there is no DNA to check the TCRdb D call of TRBD1. This CDR3 is 14 amino acids long. The V gene's germline CDR1 is DFQATT and CDR2 SNEGSKA (reference sequence). The CDR3 loop reads CSAAGTVSYNEQFF.

This clonotype registers medium-sized by frequency. This chain's CDR3 is CASSYNLAYNEQFF. V usage is TRBV6-6 and J usage is TRBJ2-1. The CDR3 extends over 14 amino acids. The germline CDR1 and CDR2 sequences are MNHNY and SVGAGI (reference sequence).

CDR3 protein: CASSATSGTNTGELFF. V is TRBV9 and J is TRBJ2-2; as DNA is missing, the TRBD2 call by TCRdb cannot be tested. The germline V gene has CDR1 SGDLS and CDR2 YYNGEE. This CDR3 is built from 16 residues.

This chain joins TRBV6-2 or TRBV6-3 and TRBJ2-2; TCRdb reports TRBD2, a call that lacks DNA to check it against. CDR3 length equals 16 residues. Germline CDR1 reads MNHEY; CDR2 reads SVGEGT. Here the CDR3 reads CASSYPSAAGTGELFF.

The CDR3 spells CASSQVPTADTQYF. The chain carries TRBV3-1 and TRBJ2-3. This CDR3 has 14 residues. Germline V gene sequence: CDR1 LGHDT, CDR2 YNNKEL (reference sequence).

The rearrangement uses TRBV9 and TRBJ1-2. In germline, CDR1 is SGDLS, CDR2 YYNGEE. CDR3 size: 16 residues. The CDR3: CASSVHQGSLNYGYTF. Variable domain in full (rest from reference TRBV9 and TRBJ1-2): DSGVTQTPKHLITATGQRVTLRCSPRSGDLSVYWYQQSLDQGLQFLIQYYNGEERAKGNILERFSAQQFPDLHSELNLSSLELGDSALYFCASSVHQGSLNYGYTFGSGTRLTVV.

The rearrangement links TRBV6-2 or TRBV6-3 to TRBJ2-1. Germline values: CDR1 MNHEY, CDR2 SVGEGT. This CDR3 region has 15 residues. The CDR3 loop is CASSYLGSAYNEQFF.

The chain combines TRBV29-1 with TRBJ1-1; the D call from TCRdb, TRBD1, cannot be confirmed without DNA. Germline values: CDR1 SQVTM, CDR2 ANQGSEA. CDR3 length: 14 residues. The CDR3 sequence: CSGTPGTGATEAFF.

V gene TRBV25-1 combines with J gene TRBJ2-7; the TCRdb call, TRBD2, lacks DNA for checking. In germline, CDR1 is MGHDK, CDR2 SYGVNS. The CDR3 loop spans 14 amino acids. CDR3 sequence reads: CASRGLAGAYEQYF.

CDR3 sequence: CASSLDADTYEQYF. V gene TRBV11-2 combines with J gene TRBJ2-7. Germline loops: CDR1 SGHAT, CDR2 FQNNGV. CDR3 size: 14 residues.

The V and J genes are TRBV12-3 or TRBV12-4 and TRBJ2-1. The CDR3 totals 15 residues. CDR3 residues: CASSLFGEIWNEQFF.

V usage is TRBV7-3 and J usage is TRBJ2-1; TCRdb picks TRBD1, but there is no DNA to check that call. The CDR3 is 16 amino acids. CDR1 is SGHTA, CDR2 FQGTGA, per germline. The CDR3 sequence is CASSPQSGTRYNEQFF.

This clonotype ranks as medium-sized (0.01 to 0.1%) in terms of frequency. This rearrangement joins TRBV27 to TRBJ2-4; TCRdb names TRBD1, which stays unverified in the absence of DNA. Germline CDR1 reads MNHEY; CDR2 reads SMNVEV (reference sequence). This CDR3 spans 15 amino acids. CDR3 amino acids: CASSLSTGGNNIQYF.

The rearrangement joins TRBV11-2 to TRBJ2-3; TCRdb outputs TRBD2, but without DNA this stays unchecked. This CDR3 is 15 amino acids long. The V gene's germline CDR1 is SGHAT and CDR2 FQNNGV. CDR3 amino acids: CASRPGIAGADTQYF.

CDR3 amino acids: CASSPEPNTGELFF. This chain joins TRBV7-9 and TRBJ2-2. Germline CDR1 reads SEHNR; CDR2 reads FQNEAQ (reference sequence). The CDR3 is 14 residues long.

J is TRBJ2-7 and V is TRBV7-7. The V gene's germline CDR1 is SSHAT and CDR2 FNYEAQ (reference sequence). This CDR3 contains 13 residues. CDR3 region: CASSLAIGDEQYF.

The CDR3: CASSLLLTFPRGAPCLTDTQYF. The chain has TRBV27 and TRBJ2-3; TCRdb picks TRBD1, but there is no DNA to check that call. Per germline, CDR1 MNHEY and CDR2 SMNVEV (reference sequence). The CDR3 extends over 22 amino acids.

The V gene is TRBV6-2 or TRBV6-3, the J gene TRBJ2-1. This CDR3 comprises 13 residues. Germline V gene data show CDR1 as MNHEY and CDR2 as SVGEGT. CDR3 in amino acids: CASSYSSGPEQFF.

The CDR3 here is CAFSVLRTGYNLGETQYF. The rearrangement uses TRBV30 and TRBJ2-5; TCRdb picks TRBD1, but there is no DNA to check that call. CDR1 and CDR2 (germline): GTSNPN, SVGIG (reference sequence). The CDR3 sequence is 18 residues long.

This sequence joins TRBV5-6 and TRBJ2-7; TCRdb gives TRBD1 as the D gene, but with no DNA this cannot be confirmed. The CDR3 totals 16 residues. Looked up from germline, CDR1 is SGHDT and CDR2 is YYEEEE. The CDR3 protein is CASSLLTHGTVYEQYF.

The chain is built from TRBV19 and TRBJ2-7; TCRdb designates TRBD2, a call that cannot be tested without DNA. This CDR3 is 15 amino acids long. Looked up from germline, CDR1 is LNHDA and CDR2 is SQIVND (reference sequence). This CDR3 is CASRHSGAGINEQYF. Combining the CDR3 with reference TRBV19 and TRBJ2-7 gives the whole variable domain DGGITQSPKYLFRKEGQNVTLSCEQNLNHDAMYWYRQDPGQGLRLIYYSQIVNDFQKGDIAEGYSVSREKKESFPLTVTSAQKNPTAFYLCASRHSGAGINEQYFGPGTRLTVT.

The V and J genes are TRBV9 and TRBJ1-2; TCRdb proposes TRBD1, but this gene call is untestable without DNA. Germline lookup yields CDR1 SGDLS and CDR2 YYNGEE. The CDR3 contains 15 residues. CDR3 protein: CASSNTGTGVRGYTF.

V and J are TRBV25-1 and TRBJ2-3. Germline V gene lookup returns CDR1 MGHDK and CDR2 SYGVNS. The CDR3 length is 13 residues. CDR3 protein: CASSVDILDTQYF.

CDR3 in amino acids: CSVSDTTNEKLFF. The V and J genes are TRBV29-1 and TRBJ1-4; the TRBD1 assignment by TCRdb is unverifiable without DNA. The CDR3 length is 13 residues. The V gene's germline CDR1 is SQVTM and CDR2 ANQGSEA.